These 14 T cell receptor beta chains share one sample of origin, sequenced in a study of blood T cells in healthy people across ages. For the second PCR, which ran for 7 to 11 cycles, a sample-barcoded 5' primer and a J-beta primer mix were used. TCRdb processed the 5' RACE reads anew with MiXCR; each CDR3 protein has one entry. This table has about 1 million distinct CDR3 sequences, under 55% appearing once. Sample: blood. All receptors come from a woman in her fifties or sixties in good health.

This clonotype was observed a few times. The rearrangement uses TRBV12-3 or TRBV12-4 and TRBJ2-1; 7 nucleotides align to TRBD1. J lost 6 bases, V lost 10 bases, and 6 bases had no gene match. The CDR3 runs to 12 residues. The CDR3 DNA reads TGTGCCACCTACAGGGGAGCCAATGAGCAGTTCTTC. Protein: CATYRGANEQFF.

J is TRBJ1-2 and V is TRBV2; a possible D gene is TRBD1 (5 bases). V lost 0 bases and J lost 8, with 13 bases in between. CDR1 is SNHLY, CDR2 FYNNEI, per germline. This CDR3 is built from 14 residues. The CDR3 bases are TGTGCCAGCAGTGAAGCGGAGGGACCCTTAGGCTACACCTTC. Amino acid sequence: CASSEAEGPLGYTF.

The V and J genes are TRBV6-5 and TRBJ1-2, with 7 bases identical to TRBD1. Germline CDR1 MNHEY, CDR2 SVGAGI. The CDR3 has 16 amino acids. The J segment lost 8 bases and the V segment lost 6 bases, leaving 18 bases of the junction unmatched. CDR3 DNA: TGTGCCAGCAGCCCCACCGTCCCCAGGGGGGTCCGAGGCTACACCTTC. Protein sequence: CASSPTVPRGVRGYTF.

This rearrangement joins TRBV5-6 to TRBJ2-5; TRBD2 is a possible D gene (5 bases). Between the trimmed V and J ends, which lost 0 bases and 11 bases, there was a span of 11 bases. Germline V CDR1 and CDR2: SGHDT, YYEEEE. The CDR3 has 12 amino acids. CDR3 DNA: TGTGCCAGCAGCTTGGCCGACGGGGAGCAGTACTTC. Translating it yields CASSLADGEQYF.

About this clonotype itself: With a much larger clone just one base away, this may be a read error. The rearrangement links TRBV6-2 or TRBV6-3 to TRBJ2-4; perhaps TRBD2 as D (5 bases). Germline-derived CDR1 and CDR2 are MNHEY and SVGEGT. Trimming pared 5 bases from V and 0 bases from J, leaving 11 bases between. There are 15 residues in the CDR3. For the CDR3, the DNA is TGTGCCAGCAGTATGAGCGGAATAGCCAAAAACATTCAGTACTTC. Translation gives CASSMSGIAKNIQYF.

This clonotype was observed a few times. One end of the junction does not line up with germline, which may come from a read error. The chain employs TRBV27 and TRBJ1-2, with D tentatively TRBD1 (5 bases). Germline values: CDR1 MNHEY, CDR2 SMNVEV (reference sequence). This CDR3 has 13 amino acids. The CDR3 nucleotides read TGTGCCAGCAGTGTATCAGGGTTCTATGGCTACACCTTC. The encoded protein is CASSVSGFYGYTF.

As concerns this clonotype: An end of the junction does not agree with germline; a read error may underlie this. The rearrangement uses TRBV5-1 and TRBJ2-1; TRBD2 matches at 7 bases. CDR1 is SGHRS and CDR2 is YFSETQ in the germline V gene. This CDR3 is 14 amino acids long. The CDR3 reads CAGSFSGGSFEQFF. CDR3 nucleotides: TGCGCCGGCAGCTTCAGTGGCGGGAGTTTTGAGCAGTTCTTC.

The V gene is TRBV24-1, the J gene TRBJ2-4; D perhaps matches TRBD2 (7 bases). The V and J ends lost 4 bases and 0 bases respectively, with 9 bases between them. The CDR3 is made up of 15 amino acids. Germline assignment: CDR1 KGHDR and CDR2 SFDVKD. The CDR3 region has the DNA TGTGCCACCAGTGAAGGGGGGGTAGCCAAAAACATTCAGTACTTC. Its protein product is CATSEGGVAKNIQYF.

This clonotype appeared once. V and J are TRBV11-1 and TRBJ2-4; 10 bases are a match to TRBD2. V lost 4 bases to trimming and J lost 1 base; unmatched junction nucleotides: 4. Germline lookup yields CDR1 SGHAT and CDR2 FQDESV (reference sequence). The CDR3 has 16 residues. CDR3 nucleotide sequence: TGTGCCAGCAGCTCCCGTAGCGGGAGGGCCAAAAACATTCAGTACTTC. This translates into CASSSRSGRAKNIQYF.

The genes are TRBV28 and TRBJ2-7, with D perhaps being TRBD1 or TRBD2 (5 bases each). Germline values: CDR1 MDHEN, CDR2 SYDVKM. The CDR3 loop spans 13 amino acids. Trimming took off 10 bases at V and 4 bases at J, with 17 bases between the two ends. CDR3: CATSSGGFYEQYF. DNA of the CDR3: TGTGCCACCTCAAGTGGGGGATTTTACGAGCAGTACTTC.

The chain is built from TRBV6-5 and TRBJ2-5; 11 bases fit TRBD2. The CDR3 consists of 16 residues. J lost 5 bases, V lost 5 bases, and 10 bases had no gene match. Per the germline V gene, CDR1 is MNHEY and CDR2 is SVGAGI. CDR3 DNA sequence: TGTGCCAGCAGTCGTCCTCTAGCGGGAGGAGGCGAGACCCAGTACTTC. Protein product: CASSRPLAGGGETQYF.

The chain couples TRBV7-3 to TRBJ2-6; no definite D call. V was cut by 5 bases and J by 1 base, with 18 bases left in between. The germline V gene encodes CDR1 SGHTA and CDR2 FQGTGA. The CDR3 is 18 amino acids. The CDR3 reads CASSPDVFGPSGANVLTF. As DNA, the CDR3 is TGTGCCAGCAGCCCCGACGTTTTTGGGCCGTCTGGGGCCAACGTCCTGACTTTC.

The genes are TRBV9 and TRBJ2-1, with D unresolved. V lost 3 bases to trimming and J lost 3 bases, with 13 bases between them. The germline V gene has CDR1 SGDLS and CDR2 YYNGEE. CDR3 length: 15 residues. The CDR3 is CASSGERGDYNEQFF. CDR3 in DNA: TGTGCCAGCAGCGGGGAACGCGGCGACTACAATGAGCAGTTCTTC.

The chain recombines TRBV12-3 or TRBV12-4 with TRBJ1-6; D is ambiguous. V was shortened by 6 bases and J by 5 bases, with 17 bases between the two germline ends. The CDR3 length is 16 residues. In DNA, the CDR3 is TGTGCCAGCAGCAGCAACGTGTGGGTCGATAATTCACCCCTCCACTTT. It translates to CASSSNVWVDNSPLHF.